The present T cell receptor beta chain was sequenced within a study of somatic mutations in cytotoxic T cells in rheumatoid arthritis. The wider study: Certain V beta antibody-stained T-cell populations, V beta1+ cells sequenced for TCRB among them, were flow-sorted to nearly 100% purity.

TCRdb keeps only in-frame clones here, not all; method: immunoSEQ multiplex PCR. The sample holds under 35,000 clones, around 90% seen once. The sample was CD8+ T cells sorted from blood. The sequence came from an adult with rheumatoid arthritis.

DNA for the CDR3: TGTGCCAGCAGCTTAGGGACTAGCGGGATAAGAACAGATACGCAGTATTTT. It is translated as CASSLGTSGIRTDTQYF. The chain employs TRBV11-2 and TRBJ2-3; 12 nucleotides line up with TRBD2. The length of the CDR3 is 17 residues. The V and J ends lost 1 base and 3 bases, in that order; junction bases with no gene match: 5. Germline assignment: CDR1 SGHAT and CDR2 FQNNGV.